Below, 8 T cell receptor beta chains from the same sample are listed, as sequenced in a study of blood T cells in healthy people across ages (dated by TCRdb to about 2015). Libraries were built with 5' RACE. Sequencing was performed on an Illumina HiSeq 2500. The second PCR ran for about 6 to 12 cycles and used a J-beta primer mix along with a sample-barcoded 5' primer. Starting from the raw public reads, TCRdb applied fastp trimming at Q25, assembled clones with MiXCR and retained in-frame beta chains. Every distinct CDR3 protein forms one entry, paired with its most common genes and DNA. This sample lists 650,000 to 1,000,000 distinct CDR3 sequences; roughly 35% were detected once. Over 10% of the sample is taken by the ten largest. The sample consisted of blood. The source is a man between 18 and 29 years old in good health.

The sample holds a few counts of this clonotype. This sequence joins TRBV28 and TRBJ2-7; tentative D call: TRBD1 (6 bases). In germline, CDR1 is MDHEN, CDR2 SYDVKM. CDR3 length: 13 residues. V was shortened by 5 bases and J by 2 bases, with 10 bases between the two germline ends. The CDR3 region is CASSVKGAYEQYF. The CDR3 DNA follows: TGTGCCAGCAGTGTAAAGGGGGCCTACGAGCAGTACTTC.

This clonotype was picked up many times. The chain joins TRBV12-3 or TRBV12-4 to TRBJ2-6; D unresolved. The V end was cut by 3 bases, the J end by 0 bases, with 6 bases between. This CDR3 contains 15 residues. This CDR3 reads CASSFGSSGANVLTF. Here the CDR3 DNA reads TGTGCCAGCAGTTTCGGCAGCTCTGGGGCCAACGTCCTGACTTTC.

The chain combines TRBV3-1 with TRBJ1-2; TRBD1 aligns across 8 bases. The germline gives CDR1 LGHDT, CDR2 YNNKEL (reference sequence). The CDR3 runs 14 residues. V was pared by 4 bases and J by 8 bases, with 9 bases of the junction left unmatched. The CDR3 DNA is TGTGCCAGCAGCCGAGACCTGACAGGGGAAGGCTACACCTTC. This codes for CASSRDLTGEGYTF.

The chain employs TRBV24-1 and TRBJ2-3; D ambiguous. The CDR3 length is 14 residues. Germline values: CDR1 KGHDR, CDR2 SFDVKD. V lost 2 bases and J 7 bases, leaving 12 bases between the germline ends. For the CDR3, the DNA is TGTGCCACCAGTGATTGGGGAACAGCCCATACGCAGTATTTT. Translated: CATSDWGTAHTQYF.

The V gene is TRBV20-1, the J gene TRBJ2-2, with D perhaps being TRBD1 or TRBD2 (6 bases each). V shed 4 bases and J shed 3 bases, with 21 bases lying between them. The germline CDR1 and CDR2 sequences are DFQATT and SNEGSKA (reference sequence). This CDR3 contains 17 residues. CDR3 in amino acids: CSATGRGRKGDTGELFF. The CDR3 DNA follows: TGCAGTGCTACTGGGCGGGGCCGCAAGGGGGACACCGGGGAGCTGTTTTTT.

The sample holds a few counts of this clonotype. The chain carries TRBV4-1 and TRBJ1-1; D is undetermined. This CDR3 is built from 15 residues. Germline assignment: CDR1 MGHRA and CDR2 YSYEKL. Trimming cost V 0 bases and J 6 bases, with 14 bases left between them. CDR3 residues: CASSQEVGFIAEAFF. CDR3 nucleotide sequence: TGCGCCAGCAGCCAAGAAGTGGGGTTTATCGCTGAAGCTTTCTTT.

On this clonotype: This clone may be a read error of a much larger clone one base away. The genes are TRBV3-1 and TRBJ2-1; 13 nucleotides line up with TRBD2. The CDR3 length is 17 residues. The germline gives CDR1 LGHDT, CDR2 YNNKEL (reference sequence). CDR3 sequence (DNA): TGTGCCGGCAGCCAGCCGTCGACTAGCGGGGGGTACAATGAGCAGTTCTTC. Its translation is CAGSQPSTSGGYNEQFF.

The CDR3 DNA is TGCGCCAGCAGCTTGGGTCAGGTGTACACTGAAGCTTTCTTT. Its protein is CASSLGQVYTEAFF. V is TRBV5-1 and J is TRBJ1-1; D remains ambiguous. V lost 0 bases, J lost 3 bases, and 9 bases lay in between. This CDR3 comprises 14 residues. Germline CDR1 reads SGHRS; CDR2 reads YFSETQ.